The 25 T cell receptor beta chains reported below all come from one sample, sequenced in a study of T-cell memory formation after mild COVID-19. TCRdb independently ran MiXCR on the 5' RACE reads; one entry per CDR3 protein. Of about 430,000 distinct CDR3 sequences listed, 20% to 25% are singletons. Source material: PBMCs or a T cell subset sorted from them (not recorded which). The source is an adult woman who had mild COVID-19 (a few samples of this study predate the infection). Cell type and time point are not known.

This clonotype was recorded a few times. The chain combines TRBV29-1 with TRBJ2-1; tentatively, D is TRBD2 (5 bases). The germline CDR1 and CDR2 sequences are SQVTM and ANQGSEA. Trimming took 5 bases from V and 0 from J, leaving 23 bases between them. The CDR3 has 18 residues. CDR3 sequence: CSVCRLRAGLSSYNEQFF. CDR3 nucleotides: TGCAGCGTTTGTCGCTTGAGGGCGGGCCTCAGCTCCTACAATGAGCAGTTCTTC.

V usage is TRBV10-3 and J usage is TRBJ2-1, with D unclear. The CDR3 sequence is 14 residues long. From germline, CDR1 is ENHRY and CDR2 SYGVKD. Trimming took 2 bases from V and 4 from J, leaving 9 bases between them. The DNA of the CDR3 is TGTGCCATCAGTGAGGGGGATAGGTACAATGAGCAGTTCTTC. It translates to CAISEGDRYNEQFF.

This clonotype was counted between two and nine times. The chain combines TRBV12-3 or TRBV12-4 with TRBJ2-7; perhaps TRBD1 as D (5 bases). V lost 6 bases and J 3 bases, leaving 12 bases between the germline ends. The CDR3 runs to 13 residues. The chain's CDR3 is CASRPHQGYEQYF. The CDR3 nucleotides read TGTGCCAGCAGGCCCCATCAGGGCTACGAGCAGTACTTC.

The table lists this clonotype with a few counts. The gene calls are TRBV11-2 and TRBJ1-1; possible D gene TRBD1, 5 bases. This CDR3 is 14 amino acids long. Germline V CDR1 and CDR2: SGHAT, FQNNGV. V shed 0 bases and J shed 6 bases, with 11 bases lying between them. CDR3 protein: CASSLDRGHPEAFF. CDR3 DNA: TGTGCCAGCAGCTTAGACCGCGGACACCCTGAAGCTTTCTTT.

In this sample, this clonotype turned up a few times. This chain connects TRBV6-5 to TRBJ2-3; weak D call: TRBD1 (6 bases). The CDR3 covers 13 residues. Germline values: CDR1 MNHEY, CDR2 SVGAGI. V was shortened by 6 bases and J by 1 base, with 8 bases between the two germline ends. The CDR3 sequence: CASRGHRTDTQYF. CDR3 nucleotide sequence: TGTGCCAGCAGGGGACACCGCACAGATACGCAGTATTTT.

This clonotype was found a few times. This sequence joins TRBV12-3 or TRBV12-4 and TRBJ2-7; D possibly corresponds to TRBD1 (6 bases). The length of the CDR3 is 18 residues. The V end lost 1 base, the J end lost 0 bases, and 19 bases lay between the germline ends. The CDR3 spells CASSLGGAWGRSSYEQYF. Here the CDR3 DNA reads TGTGCCAGCAGTTTAGGTGGGGCGTGGGGGCGAAGCTCCTACGAGCAGTACTTC.

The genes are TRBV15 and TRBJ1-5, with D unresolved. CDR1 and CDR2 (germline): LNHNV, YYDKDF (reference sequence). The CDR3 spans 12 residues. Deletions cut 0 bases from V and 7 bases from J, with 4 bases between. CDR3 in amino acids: CATSRDAQPQHF. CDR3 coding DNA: TGTGCCACCAGCAGAGACGCGCAGCCCCAGCATTTT.

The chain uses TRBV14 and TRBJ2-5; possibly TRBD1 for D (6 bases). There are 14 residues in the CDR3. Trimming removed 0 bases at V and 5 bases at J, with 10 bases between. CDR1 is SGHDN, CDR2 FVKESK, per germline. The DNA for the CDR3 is TGTGCCAGCAGCCAAGAACCCCAGGGGGAGACCCAGTACTTC. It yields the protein CASSQEPQGETQYF.

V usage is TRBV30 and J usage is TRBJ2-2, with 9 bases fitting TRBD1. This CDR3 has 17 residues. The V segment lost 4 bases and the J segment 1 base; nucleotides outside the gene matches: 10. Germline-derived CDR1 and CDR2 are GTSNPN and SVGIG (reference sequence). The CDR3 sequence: CAWINPQGAWNTGELFF. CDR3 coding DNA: TGTGCCTGGATCAATCCACAGGGGGCCTGGAACACCGGGGAGCTGTTTTTT.

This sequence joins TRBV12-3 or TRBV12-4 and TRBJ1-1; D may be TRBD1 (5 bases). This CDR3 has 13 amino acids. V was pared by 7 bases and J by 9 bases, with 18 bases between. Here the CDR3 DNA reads TGTGCCAGCATCATCAGAGGGGCAGTCAAAGCTTTCTTT. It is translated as CASIIRGAVKAFF.

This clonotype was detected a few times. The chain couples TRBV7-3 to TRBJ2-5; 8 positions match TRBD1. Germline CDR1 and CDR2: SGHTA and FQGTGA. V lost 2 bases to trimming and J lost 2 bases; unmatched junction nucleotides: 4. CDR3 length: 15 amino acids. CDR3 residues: CASSLSGGEQETQYF. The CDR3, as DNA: TGTGCCAGCAGCTTATCAGGGGGCGAACAAGAGACCCAGTACTTC.

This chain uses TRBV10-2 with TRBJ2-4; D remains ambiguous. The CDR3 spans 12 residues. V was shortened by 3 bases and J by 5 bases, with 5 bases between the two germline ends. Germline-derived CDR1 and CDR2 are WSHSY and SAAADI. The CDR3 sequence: CASSETENIQYF. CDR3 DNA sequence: TGCGCCAGCAGTGAAACAGAAAACATTCAGTACTTC.

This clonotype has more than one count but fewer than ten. DNA for the CDR3: TGCAGCGCACCGGGGGTAGCCAAAAACATTCAGTACTTC. It yields the protein CSAPGVAKNIQYF. The rearrangement links TRBV29-1 to TRBJ2-4; D may be TRBD2 (6 bases). Trimming removed 7 bases from V and 0 bases from J, with 10 bases in between. Per germline, CDR1 SQVTM and CDR2 ANQGSEA. This CDR3 has 13 residues.

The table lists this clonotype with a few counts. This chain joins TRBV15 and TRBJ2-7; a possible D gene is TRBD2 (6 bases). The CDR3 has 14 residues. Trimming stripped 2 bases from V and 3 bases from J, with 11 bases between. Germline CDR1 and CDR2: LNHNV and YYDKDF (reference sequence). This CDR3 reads CATSRPGLNYEQYF. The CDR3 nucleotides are TGTGCCACCAGCAGACCGGGACTGAACTACGAGCAGTACTTC.

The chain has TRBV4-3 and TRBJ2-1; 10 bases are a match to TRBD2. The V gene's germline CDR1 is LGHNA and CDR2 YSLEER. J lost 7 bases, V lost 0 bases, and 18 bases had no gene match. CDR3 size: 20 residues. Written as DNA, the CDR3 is TGCGCCAGCAGCCAAGATGGACTAGCGGTCGGAGATCCCCTTTCTAATGAGCAGTTCTTC. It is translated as CASSQDGLAVGDPLSNEQFF.

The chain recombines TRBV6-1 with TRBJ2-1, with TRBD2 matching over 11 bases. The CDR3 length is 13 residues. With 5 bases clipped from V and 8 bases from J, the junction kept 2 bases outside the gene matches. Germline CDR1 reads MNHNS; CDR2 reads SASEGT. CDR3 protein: CASSLAGGYEQFF. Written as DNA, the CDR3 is TGTGCCAGCAGTCTAGCGGGGGGATATGAGCAGTTCTTC.

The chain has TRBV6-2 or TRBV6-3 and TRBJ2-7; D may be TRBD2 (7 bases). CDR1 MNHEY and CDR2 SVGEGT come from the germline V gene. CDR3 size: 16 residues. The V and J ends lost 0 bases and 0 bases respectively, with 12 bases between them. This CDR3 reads CASSYSGGAGSYEQYF. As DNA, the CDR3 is TGTGCCAGCAGTTACTCGGGGGGGGCAGGCTCCTACGAGCAGTACTTC.

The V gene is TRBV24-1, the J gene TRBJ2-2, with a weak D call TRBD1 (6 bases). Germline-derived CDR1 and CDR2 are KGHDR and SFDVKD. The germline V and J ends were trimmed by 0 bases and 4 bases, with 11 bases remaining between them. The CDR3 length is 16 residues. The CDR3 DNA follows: TGTGCCACCAGTGATTTGGGACAGACCCTCACCGGGGAGCTGTTTTTT. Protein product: CATSDLGQTLTGELFF.

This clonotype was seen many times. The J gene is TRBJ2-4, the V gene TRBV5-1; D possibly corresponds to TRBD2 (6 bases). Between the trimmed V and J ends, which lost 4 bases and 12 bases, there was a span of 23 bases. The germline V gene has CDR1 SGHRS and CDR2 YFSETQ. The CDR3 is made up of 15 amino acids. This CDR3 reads CASSPGGPADGYQYF. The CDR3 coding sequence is TGCGCCAGCAGCCCCGGGGGACCCGCTGATGGGTATCAGTACTTC.

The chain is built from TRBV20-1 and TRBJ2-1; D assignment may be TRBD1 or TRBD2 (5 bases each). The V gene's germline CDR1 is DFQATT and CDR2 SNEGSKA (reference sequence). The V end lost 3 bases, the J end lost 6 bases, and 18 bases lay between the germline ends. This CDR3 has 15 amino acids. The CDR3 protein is CSASWRERGSNEQFF. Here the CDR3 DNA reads TGCAGTGCTAGCTGGCGCGAGAGGGGTAGCAATGAGCAGTTCTTC.

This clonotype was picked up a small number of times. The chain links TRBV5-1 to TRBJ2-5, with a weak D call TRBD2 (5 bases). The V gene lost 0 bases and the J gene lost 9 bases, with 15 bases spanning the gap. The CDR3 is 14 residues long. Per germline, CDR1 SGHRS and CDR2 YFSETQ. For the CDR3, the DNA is TGCGCCAGCAGCTTGGACGGGAAGGGTCGGGCCCAGTACTTC. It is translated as CASSLDGKGRAQYF.

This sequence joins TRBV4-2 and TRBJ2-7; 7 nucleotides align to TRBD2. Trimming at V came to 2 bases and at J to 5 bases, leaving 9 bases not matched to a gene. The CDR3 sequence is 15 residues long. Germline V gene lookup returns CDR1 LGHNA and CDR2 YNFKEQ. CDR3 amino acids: CASSQPTGLFDEQYF. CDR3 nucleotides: TGTGCCAGCAGCCAACCCACGGGACTATTCGACGAGCAGTACTTC.

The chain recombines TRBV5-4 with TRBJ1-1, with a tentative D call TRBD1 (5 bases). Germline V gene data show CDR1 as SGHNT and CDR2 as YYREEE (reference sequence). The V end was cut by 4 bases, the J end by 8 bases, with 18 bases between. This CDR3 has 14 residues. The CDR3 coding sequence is TGTGCCAGCAGCATCGGGACCGGGGATCTAGAAGCTTTCTTT. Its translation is CASSIGTGDLEAFF.

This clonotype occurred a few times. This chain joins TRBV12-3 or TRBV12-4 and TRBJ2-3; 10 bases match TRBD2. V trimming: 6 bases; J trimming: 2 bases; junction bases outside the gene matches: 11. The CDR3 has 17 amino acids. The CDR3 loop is CASSPDRLAGATDTQYF. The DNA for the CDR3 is TGTGCCAGCAGCCCGGATCGCCTAGCGGGAGCCACAGATACGCAGTATTTT.

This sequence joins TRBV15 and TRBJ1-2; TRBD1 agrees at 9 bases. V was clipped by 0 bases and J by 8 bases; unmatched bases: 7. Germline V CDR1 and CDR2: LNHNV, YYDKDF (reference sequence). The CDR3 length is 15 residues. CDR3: CATSRDKRTGVGYTF. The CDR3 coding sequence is TGTGCCACCAGCAGAGATAAGCGGACAGGGGTAGGCTACACCTTC. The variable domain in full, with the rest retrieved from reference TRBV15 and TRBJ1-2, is DAMVIQNPRYQVTQFGKPVTLSCSQTLNHNVMYWYQQKSSQAPKLLFHYYDKDFNNEADTPDNFQSRRPNTSFCFLDIRSPGLGDTAMYLCATSRDKRTGVGYTFGSGTRLTVV.